The clone carrying this TCR beta chain was detected ten times or more. Its antigen is as yet unknown. TCRdb re-derived calls from the reads in MiXCR, one entry per CDR3 protein. The table lists about 460,000 distinct CDR3 sequences, roughly 10% of them singletons. These data come from a study of T cell repertoires in cytomegalovirus infection. For the study at large: Through public TCR beta signatures, both CMV infection and matching HLA type were indicated. Whole-study results and caveats: Summed public TCR beta family frequency identified CMV carriers bearing the relevant HLA. HLA-C-restricted CMV clonotypes gave the most frequent clonotype in two of eight donors.

CDR1 MNHNS and CDR2 SASEGT come from the germline V gene. Trimming took off 1 base at V and 4 bases at J, with 7 bases between the two ends. CDR3 length: 13 amino acids. The sample taken for sequencing was PBMCs. This TCR derives from a human donor in good health (CMV status not recorded). Some clones in this sample may be carry-over from other donors' samples. V and J are TRBV6-1 and TRBJ1-2; tentatively, D is TRBD1 (5 bases). The CDR3 region is CASSEDRFYGYTF. The CDR3 region has the DNA TGTGCCAGCAGTGAAGACAGGTTCTATGGCTACACCTTC.